This passage covers 28 T cell receptor beta chains from one sample sequenced in a study of blood T cell repertoires in COVID-19 (dated by TCRdb to 2019 to 2021). Library preparation was by the immunoSEQ multiplex PCR assay. The table was pulled from immuneACCESS by TCRdb, which kept in-frame rearrangements only. Such tables lose some clones; where checked, under half of the loss comes from unresolved V genes, and the rest has no known cause. For this sample the table gives approximately 230,000 clones, of which 85% to 95% were detected only once. The ten top clones hold around 1.8% of the sample. The sample consisted of PBMCs or T cells enriched from blood (not recorded which). These receptor sequences come from a woman aged 18-29 years who had recovered from COVID-19.

This clone was seen only a few times. V usage is TRBV6-1 and J usage is TRBJ2-5; no clear D. Germline V lookup: CDR1 MNHNS, CDR2 SASEGT. This CDR3 comprises 15 residues. V lost 1 base and J lost 2, with 11 bases in between. The CDR3 DNA is TGTGCCAGCAGTGAAGGGAGCGTCAATCAAGAGACCCAGTACTTC. This translates into CASSEGSVNQETQYF.

CDR3 amino acids: CASSHTAGSYNEQFF. In DNA form, the CDR3 reads TGCGCCAGCAGCCATACCGCGGGGTCCTACAATGAGCAGTTCTTC. The rearrangement links TRBV4-3 to TRBJ2-1; the D gene is possibly TRBD2 (6 bases). Germline CDR1 and CDR2: LGHNA and YSLEER. Deletions cut 3 bases from V and 1 base from J, with 10 bases between. This CDR3 spans 15 amino acids.

This clone was detected only once. The chain carries TRBV19 and TRBJ1-6; possibly TRBD1 for D (6 bases). The V gene's germline CDR1 is LNHDA and CDR2 SQIVND (reference sequence). The CDR3 is 15 residues long. Trimming stripped 0 bases from V and 7 bases from J, with 10 bases between. The CDR3 bases are TGTGCCAGTAGTATAGAGGGGGGGCTGAATTCACCCCTCCACTTT. This gives the protein CASSIEGGLNSPLHF.

V and J are TRBV10-3 and TRBJ2-3, with TRBD2 matching over 7 bases. There are 13 residues in the CDR3. The ends lost 8 bases at V and 1 base at J; junction bases unmatched: 3. Germline loops: CDR1 ENHRY, CDR2 SYGVKD. The chain's CDR3 is CAILGGGTDTQYF. The CDR3 coding sequence is TGTGCCATCTTGGGGGGGGGCACAGATACGCAGTATTTT.

The chain couples TRBV4-1 to TRBJ2-7, with D hard to call. Germline V gene sequence: CDR1 MGHRA, CDR2 YSYEKL. V shed 3 bases and J shed 0 bases, with 12 bases lying between them. The CDR3 contains 15 residues. The CDR3 DNA sequence: TGCGCCAGCAGCCAGTCAACGAGGAGCTCCTACGAGCAGTACTTC. Translating it yields CASSQSTRSSYEQYF.

The chain employs TRBV19 and TRBJ2-7, with D tentatively TRBD1 (6 bases). Germline CDR1 reads LNHDA; CDR2 reads SQIVND (reference sequence). V was trimmed by 4 bases and J by 5 bases, leaving 9 bases between them. The CDR3 loop spans 12 amino acids. The CDR3 region has the DNA TGTGCCAGTAGTACCGCAGGGGACGAGCAGTACTTC. Its protein product is CASSTAGDEQYF.

This sequence joins TRBV19 and TRBJ2-5; 9 bases agree with TRBD1. The trim removed 9 bases at V and 5 bases at J, leaving 7 bases unmatched. Per germline, CDR1 LNHDA and CDR2 SQIVND (reference sequence). CDR3 length equals 13 residues. CDR3 bases: TGTGCCAGCCAGGGACAGGGCCGGGAGACCCAGTACTTC. It translates to CASQGQGRETQYF.

This chain connects TRBV28 to TRBJ2-7, with D perhaps TRBD2 (6 bases). The CDR3 length is 14 residues. Germline V gene sequence: CDR1 MDHEN, CDR2 SYDVKM. V shed 2 bases and J shed 0 bases, with 8 bases lying between them. The chain's CDR3 is CASSLAGSSYEQYF. CDR3 bases: TGTGCCAGCAGTTTAGCGGGGAGCTCCTACGAGCAGTACTTC.

The V gene is TRBV2, the J gene TRBJ1-2; the D is unclear. Germline V gene lookup returns CDR1 SNHLY and CDR2 FYNNEI. Trimming pared 6 bases from V and 8 bases from J, leaving 19 bases between. The CDR3 totals 14 residues. The CDR3 loop reads CASSDQARDIGYTF. The CDR3 bases are TGTGCCAGCAGCGATCAGGCCCGGGATATCGGCTACACCTTC.

The rearrangement joins TRBV12-5 to TRBJ2-1, with TRBD2 matching 7 bases. CDR3 length: 13 amino acids. Germline trimming cut 6 bases from V and 4 bases from J; bases unmatched to any gene: 3. Germline-derived CDR1 and CDR2 are LGHNT and FRNRAP. This CDR3 is CASGASGYNEQFF. The CDR3 DNA is TGTGCTAGTGGAGCTAGCGGATACAATGAGCAGTTCTTC.

The chain joins TRBV29-1 to TRBJ2-3, with unresolved D. Looked up from germline, CDR1 is SQVTM and CDR2 is ANQGSEA. V was pared by 3 bases and J by 0 bases, with 7 bases between. CDR3 length equals 13 residues. This CDR3 reads CSVEYGSTDTQYF. The CDR3, as DNA: TGCAGCGTTGAGTACGGTAGCACAGATACGCAGTATTTT.

The chain carries TRBV24-1 and TRBJ1-5; maybe TRBD1 (5 bases). V lost 3 bases and J lost 6, with 17 bases in between. The CDR3 sequence is 16 residues long. The V gene's germline CDR1 is KGHDR and CDR2 SFDVKD. Here the CDR3 reads CATSDEYSGTGQPQHF. CDR3 nucleotides: TGTGCCACCAGTGATGAGTATTCAGGGACTGGTCAGCCCCAGCATTTT.

V is TRBV3-1 (or the pseudogene TRBV3-2) and J is TRBJ1-2; 11 nucleotides align to TRBD1. Losses at the gene ends were 4 bases for V and 4 bases for J; bases not matched to a gene: 5. Germline CDR1 LGHDT, CDR2 YNNKEL (reference sequence). CDR3 length: 15 amino acids. CDR3 loop: CASSPGQGAIYGYTF. CDR3 DNA sequence: TGTGCCAGCAGCCCCGGACAGGGGGCGATCTATGGCTACACCTTC.

The rearrangement links TRBV6-6 to TRBJ1-5; a possible D gene is TRBD1 (5 bases). The V end lost 4 bases, the J end lost 7 bases, and 11 bases lay between the germline ends. The CDR3 length is 13 residues. CDR1 is MNHNY and CDR2 is SVGAGI in the germline V gene (reference sequence). The CDR3 here is CASSLTGEQPQHF. The CDR3 DNA sequence: TGTGCCAGCAGTTTGACGGGGGAGCAGCCCCAGCATTTT.

The chain employs TRBV7-9 and TRBJ2-5; 7 bases are a match to TRBD1. The CDR3 extends over 11 amino acids. CDR1 is SEHNR and CDR2 is FQNEAQ in the germline V gene (reference sequence). V dropped 4 bases and J dropped 10; count of bases not matched to a gene: 3. CDR3 sequence reads: CASSWQGDQYF. The DNA of the CDR3 is TGTGCCAGCAGCTGGCAGGGGGACCAGTACTTC.

V and J are TRBV28 and TRBJ2-1, with D possibly matching TRBD1 (5 bases). V was pared by 8 bases and J by 4 bases, with 18 bases between. Per the germline V gene, CDR1 is MDHEN and CDR2 is SYDVKM. The length of the CDR3 is 15 residues. The CDR3 loop reads CASGTGRVIYNEQFF. In nucleotides, the CDR3 is TGTGCCAGCGGCACCGGCAGGGTTATTTACAATGAGCAGTTCTTC.

This sequence joins TRBV7-2 and TRBJ2-5; 13 bases are shared with TRBD2. Germline-derived CDR1 and CDR2 are SGHTA and FQGNSA. J gave up 1 base and V 3 bases, and 2 bases lay outside the gene matches. The CDR3 runs 16 residues. The CDR3 region is CASSFGTSGAQETQYF. The CDR3 DNA follows: TGTGCCAGCAGCTTTGGGACTAGCGGGGCCCAAGAGACCCAGTACTTC.

The chain joins TRBV5-6 to TRBJ1-2; D call uncertain. CDR1 SGHDT and CDR2 YYEEEE come from the germline V gene. This CDR3 has 12 residues. The V end was cut by 2 bases, the J end by 5 bases, with 7 bases between. CDR3 sequence (DNA): TGTGCCAGCAGCTTTGAGGGTTATGGCTACACCTTC. Translated, it gives CASSFEGYGYTF.

The rearrangement links TRBV28 to TRBJ1-2; a weak D match, TRBD1 (5 bases). V lost 5 bases and J lost 4, with 17 bases in between. Germline lookup yields CDR1 MDHEN and CDR2 SYDVKM. The CDR3 is 15 amino acids. The CDR3 DNA reads as TGTGCCAGCAGTCAGACCATGAACAGGTTCTATGGCTACACCTTC. It yields the protein CASSQTMNRFYGYTF.

V usage is TRBV2 and J usage is TRBJ1-2; D is uncertain. Germline V gene sequence: CDR1 SNHLY, CDR2 FYNNEI. V lost 5 bases and J lost 0, with 13 bases in between. The CDR3 runs to 15 residues. The CDR3 bases are TGTGCCAGCAGTCCCGAACACCTAGCTAACTATGGCTACACCTTC. It translates to CASSPEHLANYGYTF.

The V and J genes are TRBV11-3 and TRBJ2-7; perhaps TRBD2 as D (6 bases). Germline V lookup: CDR1 SGHNT, CDR2 YENEEA. V was pared by 5 bases and J by 2 bases, with 13 bases between. The CDR3 totals 14 residues. CDR3 in DNA: TGTGCCAGCAGCGGGAGGCCTCACCCCTACGAGCAGTACTTC. Its translation: CASSGRPHPYEQYF. Full variable domain (missing parts from reference TRBV11-3 and TRBJ2-7): EAGVVQSPRYKIIEKKQPVAFWCNPISGHNTLYWYLQNLGQGPELLIRYENEEAVDDSQLPKDRFSAERLKGVDSTLKIQPAELGDSAVYLCASSGRPHPYEQYFGPGTRLTVT.

The rearrangement uses TRBV15 and TRBJ1-1; D is unresolved. The CDR3 is 16 amino acids. Trimming pared 0 bases from V and 0 bases from J, leaving 11 bases between. CDR1 and CDR2 (germline): LNHNV, YYDKDF (reference sequence). CDR3 loop: CATSRDELIMNTEAFF. As DNA, the CDR3 is TGTGCCACCAGCAGAGATGAGCTGATAATGAACACTGAAGCTTTCTTT.

The CDR3 sequence: CASRVDIKTEAFF. In DNA, the CDR3 is TGTGCCAGCAGGGTGGACATCAAGACTGAAGCTTTCTTT. The rearrangement joins TRBV2 to TRBJ1-1; TRBD1 might be the D (5 bases). V was pared by 6 bases and J by 5 bases, with 13 bases between. The CDR3 is 13 residues long. Germline V gene data show CDR1 as SNHLY and CDR2 as FYNNEI.

This clone has only a few counts. The chain combines TRBV29-1 with TRBJ1-2, with TRBD1 as a possible D gene (6 bases). The CDR3 consists of 10 residues. Germline loops: CDR1 SQVTM, CDR2 ANQGSEA. V lost 4 bases to trimming and J lost 6 bases, with 6 bases between them. This chain's CDR3 is CSVGQDGYTF. The DNA of the CDR3 is TGCAGCGTTGGACAGGATGGCTACACCTTC.

The chain couples TRBV27 to TRBJ2-4; 12 bases match TRBD2. V shed 5 bases and J 0 bases; nucleotides not matched to a gene: 5. Germline-derived CDR1 and CDR2 are MNHEY and SMNVEV (reference sequence). The CDR3 consists of 17 residues. The CDR3 coding sequence is TGTGCCAGCAGTCCTTGGACTAGCGGGATAGCCAAAAACATTCAGTACTTC. Amino acid sequence: CASSPWTSGIAKNIQYF.

This rearrangement joins TRBV20-1 to TRBJ1-1; D ambiguous. V was shortened by 0 bases and J by 7 bases, with 6 bases between the two germline ends. Germline V gene lookup returns CDR1 DFQATT and CDR2 SNEGSKA (reference sequence). The CDR3 totals 11 residues. For the CDR3, the DNA is TGCAGTGCTAGAGAGGCAGGTGAAGCTTTCTTT. Translation: CSAREAGEAFF.

The V and J genes are TRBV19 and TRBJ1-4; D possibly corresponds to TRBD1 (5 bases). Between the trimmed V and J ends, which lost 3 bases and 11 bases, there was a span of 7 bases. Germline CDR1 reads LNHDA; CDR2 reads SQIVND (reference sequence). CDR3 length equals 11 residues. The CDR3 loop is CASSIAGKLFF. The CDR3 DNA follows: TGTGCCAGTAGTATTGCAGGGAAACTGTTTTTT.

The chain carries TRBV25-1 and TRBJ1-3; D is ambiguous. Trimming took off 3 bases at V and 6 bases at J, with 15 bases between the two ends. CDR3 size: 15 residues. The germline V gene encodes CDR1 MGHDK and CDR2 SYGVNS. The CDR3 DNA follows: TGTGCCAGCAGTGAGAGGCAGGAGGTGGAAAACACCATATATTTT. Amino acids: CASSERQEVENTIYF.